A single TCR beta chain is shown here with its context. The same CDR3 can be traced to other DNA sequences in this sample. CDR1 and CDR2 from the germline V gene are KGHSH and LQKENI. The CDR3 loop spans 18 amino acids. V was clipped by 2 bases and J by 0 bases, with 16 bases between them. Study processing details: Amplification of reference gene primers provided the estimated nucleated cell counts. The repertoire was sequenced with immunoSEQ multiplex PCR; TCRdb's copy has only in-frame clones and lacks some. Clone size and V and J calls were adopted from that table, with D and trimming inferred from the DNA. This sample has tens of thousands of clones, with about 76% found just once. This entry is derived from a study of blood T cell repertoires in COVID-19. Study as a whole: The analysed material was cDNA or gDNA that came from T cells, B-cell-depleted T cells, or PBMCs.

The V call is TRBV18, the J call TRBJ2-2; possible D gene TRBD1, 5 bases. The clonotype originates from a human donor with active or convalescent COVID-19. The donor label of this sample is uncertain. The sequenced sample was peripheral blood. The DNA for the CDR3 is TGTGCCAGCTCACCAAAATCTCTGGCAGGGTCGAACACCGGGGAGCTGTTTTTT. Amino acid sequence: CASSPKSLAGSNTGELFF.